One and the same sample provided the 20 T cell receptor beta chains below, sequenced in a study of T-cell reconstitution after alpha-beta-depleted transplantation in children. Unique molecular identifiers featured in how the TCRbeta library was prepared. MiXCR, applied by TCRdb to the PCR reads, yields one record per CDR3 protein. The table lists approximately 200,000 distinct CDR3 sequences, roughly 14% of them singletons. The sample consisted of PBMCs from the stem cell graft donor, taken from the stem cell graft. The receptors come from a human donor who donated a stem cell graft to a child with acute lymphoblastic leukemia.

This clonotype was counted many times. As DNA, the CDR3 is TGCGCCAGCAAGGAGGGACTAGCGTCCCTTGGGGGCTCCAATGAGCAGTTCTTC. This encodes CASKEGLASLGGSNEQFF. The chain joins TRBV4-1 to TRBJ2-1, with 10 positions matching TRBD2. The CDR3 has 18 amino acids. With V trimmed by 7 bases and J by 6 bases, 18 bases remained unmatched. Germline V gene lookup returns CDR1 MGHRA and CDR2 YSYEKL.

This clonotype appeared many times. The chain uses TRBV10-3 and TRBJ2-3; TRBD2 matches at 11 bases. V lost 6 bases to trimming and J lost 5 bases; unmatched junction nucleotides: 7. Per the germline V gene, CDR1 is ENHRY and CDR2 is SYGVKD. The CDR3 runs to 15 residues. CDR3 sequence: CAIRPELAGEDTQYF. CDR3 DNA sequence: TGTGCCATCAGACCCGAACTAGCGGGAGAAGATACGCAGTATTTT.

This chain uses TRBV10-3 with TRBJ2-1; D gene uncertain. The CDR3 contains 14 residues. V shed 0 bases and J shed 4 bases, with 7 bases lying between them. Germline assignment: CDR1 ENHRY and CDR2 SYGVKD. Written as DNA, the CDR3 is TGTGCCATCAGTGAGTCGTCAGAGTACAATGAGCAGTTCTTC. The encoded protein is CAISESSEYNEQFF.

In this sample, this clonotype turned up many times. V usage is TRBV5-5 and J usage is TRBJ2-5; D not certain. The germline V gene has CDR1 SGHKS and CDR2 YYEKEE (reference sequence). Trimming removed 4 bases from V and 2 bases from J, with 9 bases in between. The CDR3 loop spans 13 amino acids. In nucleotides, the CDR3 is TGTGCCAGCAGCGTCGGACCACAAGAGACCCAGTACTTC. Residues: CASSVGPQETQYF.

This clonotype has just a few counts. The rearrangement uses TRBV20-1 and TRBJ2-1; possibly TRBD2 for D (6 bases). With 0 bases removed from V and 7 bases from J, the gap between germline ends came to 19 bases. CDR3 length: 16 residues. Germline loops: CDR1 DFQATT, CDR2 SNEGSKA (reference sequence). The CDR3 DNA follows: TGCAGTGCTAGAGATTTGGTAGCGGAGATATTGAATGAGCAGTTCTTC. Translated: CSARDLVAEILNEQFF.

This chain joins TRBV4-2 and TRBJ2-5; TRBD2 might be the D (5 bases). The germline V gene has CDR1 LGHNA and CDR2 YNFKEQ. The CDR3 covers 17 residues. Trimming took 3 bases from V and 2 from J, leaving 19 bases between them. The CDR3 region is CASSHPPGVRTQETQYF. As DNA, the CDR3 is TGTGCCAGCAGCCATCCCCCCGGGGTGAGGACTCAAGAGACCCAGTACTTC.

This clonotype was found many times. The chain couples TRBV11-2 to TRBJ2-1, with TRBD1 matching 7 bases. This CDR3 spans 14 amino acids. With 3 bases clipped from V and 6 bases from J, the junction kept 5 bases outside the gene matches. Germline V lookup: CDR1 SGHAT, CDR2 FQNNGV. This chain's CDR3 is CASSFGQATNEQFF. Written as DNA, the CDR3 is TGTGCCAGCAGCTTCGGACAGGCCACCAATGAGCAGTTCTTC.

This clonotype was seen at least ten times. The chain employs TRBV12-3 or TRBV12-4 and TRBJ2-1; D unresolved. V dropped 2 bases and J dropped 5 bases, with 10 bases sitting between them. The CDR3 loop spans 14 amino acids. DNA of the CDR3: TGTGCCAGCAGTTTATTCGCCAGCAACAATGAGCAGTTCTTC. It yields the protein CASSLFASNNEQFF.

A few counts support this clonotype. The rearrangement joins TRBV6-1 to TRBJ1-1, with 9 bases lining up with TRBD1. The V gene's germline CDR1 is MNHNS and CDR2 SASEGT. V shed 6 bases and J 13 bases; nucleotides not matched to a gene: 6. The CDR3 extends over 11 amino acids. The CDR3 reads CASREGQGVFF. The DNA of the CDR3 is TGTGCCAGCAGGGAGGGACAGGGAGTTTTCTTT.

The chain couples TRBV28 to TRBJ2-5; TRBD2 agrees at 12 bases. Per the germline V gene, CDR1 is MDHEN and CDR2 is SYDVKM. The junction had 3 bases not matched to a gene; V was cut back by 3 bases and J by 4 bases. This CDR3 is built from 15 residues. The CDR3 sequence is CASSFLAGGRETQYF. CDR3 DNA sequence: TGTGCCAGCAGTTTCCTAGCGGGAGGGCGAGAGACCCAGTACTTC.

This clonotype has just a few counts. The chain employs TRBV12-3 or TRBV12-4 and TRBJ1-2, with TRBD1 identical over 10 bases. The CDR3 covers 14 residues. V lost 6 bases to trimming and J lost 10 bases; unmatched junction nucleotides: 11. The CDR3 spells CASSLSTGQGFYTF. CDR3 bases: TGTGCCAGCAGCCTAAGCACGGGACAGGGGTTCTACACCTTC.

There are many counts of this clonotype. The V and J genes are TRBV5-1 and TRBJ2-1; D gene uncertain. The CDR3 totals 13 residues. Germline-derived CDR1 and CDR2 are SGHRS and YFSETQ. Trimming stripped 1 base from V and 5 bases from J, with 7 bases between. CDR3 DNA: TGCGCCAGCAGCTTGACGGCGGACAATGAGCAGTTCTTC. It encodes CASSLTADNEQFF.

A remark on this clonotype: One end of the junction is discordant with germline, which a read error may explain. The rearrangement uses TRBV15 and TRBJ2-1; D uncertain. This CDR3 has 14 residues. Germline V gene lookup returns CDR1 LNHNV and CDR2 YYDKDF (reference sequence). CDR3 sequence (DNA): TGTGCCACCAGCAGAGCGGGCGCGAGGAGAAGGGTGATCTTC. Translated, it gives CATSRAGARRRVIF.

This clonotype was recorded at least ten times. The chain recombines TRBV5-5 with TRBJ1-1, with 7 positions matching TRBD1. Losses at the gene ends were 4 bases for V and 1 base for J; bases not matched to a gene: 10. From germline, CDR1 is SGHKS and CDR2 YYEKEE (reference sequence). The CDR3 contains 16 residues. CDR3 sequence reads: CASSQGGVYTNTEAFF. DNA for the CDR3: TGTGCCAGCAGCCAGGGGGGGGTTTACACGAACACTGAAGCTTTCTTT.

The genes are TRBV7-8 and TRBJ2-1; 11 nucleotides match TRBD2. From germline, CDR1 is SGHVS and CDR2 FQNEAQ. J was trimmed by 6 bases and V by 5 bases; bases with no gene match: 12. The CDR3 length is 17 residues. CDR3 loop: CASSPRASGRIRNEQFF. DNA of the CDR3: TGTGCCAGCAGCCCCCGGGCTAGCGGGAGGATTCGCAATGAGCAGTTCTTC.

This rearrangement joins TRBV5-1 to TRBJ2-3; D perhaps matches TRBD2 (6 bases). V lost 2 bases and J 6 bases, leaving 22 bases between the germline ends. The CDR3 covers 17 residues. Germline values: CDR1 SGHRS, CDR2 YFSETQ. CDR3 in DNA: TGCGCCAGCAGCTTTGGGATAGGACTAAGCCCGCCGGATACGCAGTATTTT. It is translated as CASSFGIGLSPPDTQYF.

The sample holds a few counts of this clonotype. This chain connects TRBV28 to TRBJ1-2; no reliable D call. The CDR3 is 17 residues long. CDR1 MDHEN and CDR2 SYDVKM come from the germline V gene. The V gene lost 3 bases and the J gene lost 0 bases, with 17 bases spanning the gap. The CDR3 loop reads CASSFPGPTPPNYGYTF. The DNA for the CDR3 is TGTGCCAGCAGTTTTCCGGGTCCTACCCCCCCTAACTATGGCTACACCTTC.

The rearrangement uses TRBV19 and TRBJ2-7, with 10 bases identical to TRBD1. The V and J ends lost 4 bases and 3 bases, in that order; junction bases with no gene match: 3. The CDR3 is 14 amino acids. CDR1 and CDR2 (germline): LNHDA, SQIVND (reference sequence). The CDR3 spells CASSRTGGIYEQYF. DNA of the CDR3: TGTGCCAGTAGTAGGACAGGGGGGATCTACGAGCAGTACTTC. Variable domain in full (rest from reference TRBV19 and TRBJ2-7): DGGITQSPKYLFRKEGQNVTLSCEQNLNHDAMYWYRQDPGQGLRLIYYSQIVNDFQKGDIAEGYSVSREKKESFPLTVTSAQKNPTAFYLCASSRTGGIYEQYFGPGTRLTVT.

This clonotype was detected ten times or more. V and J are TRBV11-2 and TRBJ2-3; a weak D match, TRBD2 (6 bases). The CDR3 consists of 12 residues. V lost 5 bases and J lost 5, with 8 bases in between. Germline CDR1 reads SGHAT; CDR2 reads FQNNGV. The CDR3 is CASSRSGDTQYF. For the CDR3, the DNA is TGTGCCAGCAGCCGTAGCGGAGATACGCAGTATTTT.

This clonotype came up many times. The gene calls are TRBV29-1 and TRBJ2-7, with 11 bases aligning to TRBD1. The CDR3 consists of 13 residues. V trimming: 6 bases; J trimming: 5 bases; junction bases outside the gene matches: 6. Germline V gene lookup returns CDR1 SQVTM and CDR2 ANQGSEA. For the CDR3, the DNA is TGCAGCGTAGCGGACAGGGGGCTTGACGAGCAGTACTTC. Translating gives CSVADRGLDEQYF.